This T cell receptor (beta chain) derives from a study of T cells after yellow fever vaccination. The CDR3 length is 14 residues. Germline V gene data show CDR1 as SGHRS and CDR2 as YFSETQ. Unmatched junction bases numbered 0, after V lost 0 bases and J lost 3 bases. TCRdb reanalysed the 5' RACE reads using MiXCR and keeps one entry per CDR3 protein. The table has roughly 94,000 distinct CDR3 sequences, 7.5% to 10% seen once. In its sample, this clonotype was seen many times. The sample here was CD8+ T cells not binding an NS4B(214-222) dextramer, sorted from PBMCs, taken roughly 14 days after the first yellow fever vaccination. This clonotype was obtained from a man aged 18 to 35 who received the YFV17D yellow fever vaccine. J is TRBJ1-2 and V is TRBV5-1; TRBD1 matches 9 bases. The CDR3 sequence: CASSLGQGDYGYTF. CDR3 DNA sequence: TGCGCCAGCAGCTTGGGACAGGGGGACTATGGCTACACCTTC.